These 20 T cell receptor beta chains share one sample of origin, sequenced in a study of human T cells and chemical hapten exposure. Time point described: patch test 1, 2 weeks after DPC sensitization. Treatment reported: therapeutic diphenylcyclopropenone sensitization with weekly scalp DPC. TCRdb processed the RACE reads anew with MiXCR; each CDR3 protein has one entry. Found here are about 360,000 distinct CDR3 sequences, roughly 6.9% of them singletons; the top ten hold more than 7%. The sample consisted of whole blood, taken in connection with sensitization to the hapten diphenylcyclopropenone (DPC). The origin of the receptors is a woman under 30 with alopecia areata. Some clones in this sample may be carry-over from other donors' samples.

V and J are TRBV4-1 and TRBJ1-2; TRBD1 agrees at 8 bases. Trimming took 3 bases from V and 6 from J; bases not matched to a gene: 3. The CDR3 covers 13 residues. From germline, CDR1 is MGHRA and CDR2 YSYEKL. In DNA form, the CDR3 reads TGCGCCAGCAGCCAGGACAGGGTACATGGCTACACCTTC. It translates to CASSQDRVHGYTF.

The CDR3 loop is CASSIKGPYEQFF. The CDR3 region has the DNA TGTGCCAGTAGTATCAAGGGGCCGTATGAGCAGTTCTTC. J is TRBJ2-1 and V is TRBV19; possible D gene TRBD1, 5 bases. Germline V CDR1 and CDR2: LNHDA, SQIVND (reference sequence). This CDR3 contains 13 residues. V was shortened by 3 bases and J by 8 bases, with 11 bases between the two germline ends.

This clonotype was seen only a few times. V gene TRBV5-1 combines with J gene TRBJ1-2; 8 nucleotides match TRBD1. This CDR3 region has 14 residues. The ends lost 1 base at V and 4 bases at J; junction bases unmatched: 3. Germline values: CDR1 SGHRS, CDR2 YFSETQ. Here the CDR3 reads CASSLSGGIYGYTF. The CDR3 DNA reads TGCGCCAGCAGCTTGTCAGGGGGCATCTATGGCTACACCTTC. Complete variable domain (other parts from reference TRBV5-1 and TRBJ1-2): KAGVTQTPRYLIKTRGQQVTLSCSPISGHRSVSWYQQTPGQGLQFLFEYFSETQRNKGNFPGRFSGRQFSNSRSEMNVSTLELGDSALYLCASSLSGGIYGYTFGSGTRLTVV.

This clonotype was counted between two and nine times. J is TRBJ2-7 and V is TRBV29-1; 12 bases fit TRBD1. J gave up 5 bases and V 6 bases, and 5 bases lay outside the gene matches. The CDR3 loop spans 13 amino acids. The germline CDR1 and CDR2 sequences are SQVTM and ANQGSEA. CDR3 loop: CSVGDRGPDEQYF. The CDR3 region has the DNA TGCAGCGTGGGGGACAGGGGGCCCGACGAGCAGTACTTC.

This sequence joins TRBV7-9 and TRBJ1-3; D not resolved. Germline values: CDR1 SEHNR, CDR2 FQNEAQ (reference sequence). CDR3 size: 13 residues. Trimming took 0 bases from V and 4 from J, leaving 4 bases between them. The CDR3 DNA reads as TGTGCCAGCAGCTTAGCTATGGGAAACACCATATATTTT. Amino acid sequence: CASSLAMGNTIYF.

V usage is TRBV6-5 and J usage is TRBJ1-1; perhaps TRBD1 as D (5 bases). This CDR3 has 16 residues. From germline, CDR1 is MNHEY and CDR2 SVGAGI. Trimming left V 2 bases short and J 3 bases short, with 16 bases between. CDR3 nucleotide sequence: TGTGCCAGCAGTTACGGAGCGTGGGGCAGGGACACTGAAGCTTTCTTT. Translating it yields CASSYGAWGRDTEAFF.

This clonotype was found many times. The V gene is TRBV28, the J gene TRBJ2-3; a possible D gene is TRBD1 (6 bases). Per the germline V gene, CDR1 is MDHEN and CDR2 is SYDVKM. V lost 5 bases and J lost 4, with 13 bases in between. This CDR3 contains 14 residues. CDR3 loop: CASSLQGSPDTQYF. The DNA of the CDR3 is TGTGCCAGCAGTCTACAGGGTAGCCCAGATACGCAGTATTTT.

In its sample, this clonotype was seen many times. CDR3 nucleotide sequence: TGTGCCAGCAGAGCTCGGGCAGATACGCAGTATTTT. Translation gives CASRARADTQYF. The chain has TRBV6-5 and TRBJ2-3; D is ambiguous. CDR3 length equals 12 residues. The germline V gene has CDR1 MNHEY and CDR2 SVGAGI. V was cut by 6 bases and J by 4 bases, with 8 bases left in between.

This clonotype was counted a few times. The rearrangement uses TRBV28 and TRBJ2-7; a possible D gene is TRBD2 (6 bases). V was shortened by 5 bases and J by 3 bases, with 20 bases between the two germline ends. Germline V gene lookup returns CDR1 MDHEN and CDR2 SYDVKM. This CDR3 region has 16 residues. DNA for the CDR3: TGTGCCAGCAGTCCCTCAACCGGGACTCCCGTCTACGAGCAGTACTTC. This sequence encodes CASSPSTGTPVYEQYF.

This clonotype was counted ten times or more. The genes are TRBV5-6 and TRBJ2-6; D uncertain. CDR3 length equals 15 residues. Germline V gives CDR1 SGHDT, CDR2 YYEEEE. Deletions cut 4 bases from V and 0 bases from J, with 8 bases between. DNA of the CDR3: TGTGCCAGCAGCACCTGGAACTCTGGGGCCAACGTCCTGACTTTC. It specifies CASSTWNSGANVLTF.

The sample holds a few counts of this clonotype. V is TRBV7-9 and J is TRBJ1-2, with 8 bases that match TRBD1. CDR1 and CDR2 from the germline V gene are SEHNR and FQNEAQ (reference sequence). There are 14 residues in the CDR3. V was pared by 3 bases and J by 2 bases, with 2 bases of the junction left unmatched. The CDR3 DNA follows: TGTGCCAGCAGCTTCCGGGACAGGAACTATGGCTACACCTTC. Protein: CASSFRDRNYGYTF.

This sequence joins TRBV2 and TRBJ1-2; D gene ambiguous. CDR1 SNHLY and CDR2 FYNNEI come from the germline V gene. This CDR3 region has 14 residues. Trimming removed 4 bases at V and 3 bases at J, with 12 bases between. CDR3 nucleotide sequence: TGTGCCAGCAGTGTTTCTACAGCGGACTATGGCTACACCTTC. Encoded protein: CASSVSTADYGYTF. Drawing the rest from reference TRBV2 and TRBJ1-2, the complete variable domain is EPEVTQTPSHQVTQMGQEVILRCVPISNHLYFYWYRQILGQKVEFLVSFYNNEISEKSEIFDDQFSVERPDGSNFTLKIRSTKLEDSAMYFCASSVSTADYGYTFGSGTRLTVV.

This clonotype appeared many times. The V call is TRBV5-1, the J call TRBJ1-1; a possible D gene is TRBD1 (6 bases). With 0 bases removed from V and 3 bases from J, the gap between germline ends came to 9 bases. The CDR3 runs to 14 residues. From germline, CDR1 is SGHRS and CDR2 YFSETQ. The CDR3 bases are TGCGCCAGCAGCTTGGTTCCAGGGGACACTGAAGCTTTCTTT. Translated: CASSLVPGDTEAFF.

The table lists this clonotype with a few counts. The chain combines TRBV24-1 with TRBJ2-3; 11 bases are shared with TRBD2. Trimming took 6 bases from V and 2 from J; bases not matched to a gene: 9. Germline V gives CDR1 KGHDR, CDR2 SFDVKD. This CDR3 has 17 amino acids. The DNA for the CDR3 is TGTGCCACCAGTCCTTCGTTACTAGCGGGGGTCACAGATACGCAGTATTTT. Translated, it gives CATSPSLLAGVTDTQYF.

This clonotype has a count of ten or more. This chain links TRBV27 with TRBJ2-6; tentative D call: TRBD1 (5 bases). V lost 1 base and J lost 2, with 6 bases in between. The CDR3 contains 15 residues. CDR1 is MNHEY and CDR2 is SMNVEV in the germline V gene (reference sequence). The CDR3 DNA reads as TGTGCCAGCAGTTTATTGGGGCCTGGGGCCAACGTCCTGACTTTC. It specifies CASSLLGPGANVLTF. Filled out from reference TRBV27 and TRBJ2-6, the complete variable domain reads EAQVTQNPRYLITVTGKKLTVTCSQNMNHEYMSWYRQDPGLGLRQIYYSMNVEVTDKGDVPEGYKVSRKEKRNFPLILESPSPNQTSLYFCASSLLGPGANVLTFGAGSRLTVL.

This clonotype was detected a few times. The chain is built from TRBV6-1 and TRBJ1-5; no firm D call. The V end lost 3 bases, the J end lost 7 bases, and 10 bases lay between the germline ends. Germline assignment: CDR1 MNHNS and CDR2 SASEGT. The CDR3 loop spans 13 amino acids. CDR3 in DNA: TGTGCCAGCAGTGATGTATCTAGGCAGCCCCAGCATTTT. Translating gives CASSDVSRQPQHF.

V gene TRBV6-2 or TRBV6-3 combines with J gene TRBJ2-3; the D gene is possibly TRBD2 (5 bases). The V end was cut by 0 bases, the J end by 9 bases, with 16 bases between. In germline, CDR1 is MNHEY, CDR2 SVGEGT. CDR3 length: 15 residues. Written as DNA, the CDR3 is TGTGCCAGCAGTTACTCTGCGGGCTCGACGGAGACGCAGTATTTT. Its protein product is CASSYSAGSTETQYF.

This chain connects TRBV5-6 to TRBJ2-1, with TRBD1 matching over 7 bases. There are 15 residues in the CDR3. From germline, CDR1 is SGHDT and CDR2 YYEEEE. V shed 4 bases and J 4 bases; nucleotides not matched to a gene: 8. The CDR3 DNA reads as TGTGCCAGCAGCCCCGGGACAGCCAAATACAATGAGCAGTTCTTC. Protein: CASSPGTAKYNEQFF.

This clonotype was detected only a few times. The rearrangement links TRBV6-5 to TRBJ1-6; 7 nucleotides agree with TRBD1. The length of the CDR3 is 16 residues. V gave up 6 bases and J gave up 1 base; unmatched junction bases: 6. The germline V gene has CDR1 MNHEY and CDR2 SVGAGI. The CDR3 DNA is TGTGCCAGCAGCTTACAGGGGATGTCCTATAATTCACCCCTCCACTTT. Its protein product is CASSLQGMSYNSPLHF.

The chain combines TRBV12-3 or TRBV12-4 with TRBJ2-5; the D call may be TRBD1 or TRBD2 (5 bases each). The CDR3 is 13 amino acids. V lost 5 bases and J 7 bases, leaving 14 bases between the germline ends. The CDR3 bases are TGTGCCAGCAGTGGGAGCCCTGGGGGGACCCAGTACTTC. This codes for CASSGSPGGTQYF.